Included here is one T cell receptor beta chain sequence, with context. The antigen is not known. This entry belongs to a study of cytomegalovirus exposure and HLA in healthy donors. Study-wide points: Across donors, most TCRs were seen rarely, yet some public ones were widespread. The study flagged 150 to 200 TCR beta chains as cytomegalovirus-associated.

Germline assignment: CDR1 MNHEY and CDR2 SMNVEV (reference sequence). This CDR3 region has 14 residues. V shed 2 bases and J shed 4 bases, with 8 bases lying between them. The primer mix had 60 Vbeta and 13 Jbeta primers. This table comes from immunoSEQ multiplex PCR, and its TCRdb copy is limited to in-frame clones, with some not included. The sample shows some 90,000 clones, roughly 85% of them seen only once. The source is a female donor in good health and CMV-seronegative. The material sequenced was PBMCs. The genes are TRBV27 and TRBJ1-4; D uncertain. Here the CDR3 DNA reads TGTGCCAGCAGTTTAAAGCCTTTTAATGAAAAACTGTTTTTT. This sequence encodes CASSLKPFNEKLFF.